The T cell receptor (beta chain) described here comes from a study of shared clonotypes between healthy human individuals. Methods used by the authors: Filtering differed since immunoSEQ provided only junctions, with no quality scores. The table came from immunoSEQ multiplex PCR; TCRdb's copy has only in-frame clones and leaves some out. That table furnishes V, J and clone size, whereas the DNA furnished D and trimming. The sample lists over 2 million clones, around 95% occurring once. This clone showed up just once. Input material: naive CD4+ T cells sorted from blood. Subset indicated: CD45RA+ positively selected. This clonotype was obtained from a man in his late teens or twenties in good health.

The CDR3 loop is CASSYGSVSGELFF. The CDR3 DNA reads as TGTGCCAGCAGTTACGGTTCAGTATCCGGGGAGCTGTTTTTT. The rearrangement links TRBV6-5 to TRBJ2-2; no clear D gene. Germline V gene lookup returns CDR1 MNHEY and CDR2 SVGAGI. The CDR3 length is 14 residues. The ends were cut back, 2 bases at V and 6 bases at J, with 10 bases in the middle.